This T cell receptor (beta chain) is drawn from a study of OX40 agonist ivuxolimab in advanced cancers. A remark on this clone: Its antigen is unknown.

The data were produced by immunoSEQ multiplex PCR, yet TCRdb's version contains in-frame clones alone and is incomplete. The table lists 60,000 or so clones, 90% to 95% of them singletons. The CDR3 is 14 residues long. Deletions cut 2 bases from V and 5 bases from J, with 13 bases between. The germline gives CDR1 GTSNPN, CDR2 SVGIG (reference sequence). Study-level findings and limits: Some patients who did not respond also had low normalized T-cell clonal expansion.

The chain recombines TRBV30 with TRBJ2-1; the D is unclear. Sequencing was performed on CD4+ or CD8+ T cells sorted from blood, taken in a trial of the OX40 agonist ivuxolimab. The clonotype comes from an adult with an advanced solid tumor such as melanoma, head and neck, liver or kidney cancer. The CDR3 nucleotides are TGTGCCTGGAGTAACATCGGCCCGCACAATGAGCAGTTCTTC. Translation: CAWSNIGPHNEQFF.